Included here is one T cell receptor beta chain sequence, with context. Its antigen is not identified. A read error may be the cause here, since a much bigger clone is one base away. The CDR3 is 14 amino acids. Germline V gene data show CDR1 as SGHTA and CDR2 as FQGNSA. The sample originates from a study of glioma-infiltrating T cells. Overall study findings and caveats: Tissue-blood divergence was below expectation in non-neoplastic patients, above in gliomas. CDR3 overlap between tissue and blood was very small.

Amplification of TCR alpha and beta CDR3 regions from RNA used iRepertoire nested multiplex PCR. Tissue mRNA or PBMC total RNA, roughly 100-400 ng, went into one-step reverse transcription and amplification. TCRdb independently ran MiXCR on the multiplex PCR reads; one entry per CDR3 protein. The sample holds under 200,000 distinct CDR3 sequences, about 40% seen once. The clonotype comes from a human donor with low-grade glioma or glioblastoma, undergoing nonglioma brain surgery, or in good health (not recorded which). Input material: glioma tissue, nonneoplastic brain tissue, or PBMCs (not recorded which). V and J are TRBV7-2 and TRBJ2-5; D is possibly TRBD2 (6 bases). This chain's CDR3 is CASSVTTSSETKYF. In DNA form, the CDR3 reads TGTGCCAGCAGCGTAACGACTAGTTCTGAGACCAAGTACTTC.